This T cell receptor beta chain was observed in a study of PD-1 blockade in mismatch repair-deficient tumors (dated by TCRdb to the late 2010s). Context from the whole study: Between September 2013 and 2016, the trial enrolled 75 to 95 consecutive patients with roughly twelve types of mismatch repair-deficient cancer, all of whom had received prior treatment and were progressing. Tumor-associated T cell clones were tracked in the peripheral blood of patients responding to PD-1 blockade by deep sequencing of TCR CDR3 regions. Results the study describes overall, beyond this receptor: Tumor-resident clones, often undetectable in blood before treatment, expanded rapidly after pembrolizumab and then contracted, generally before radiologic responses.

This clone was recorded only once. The antigen it binds to is not known. Nothing much larger sits one base from this clone, and base qualities are not available. Reading the label with the study, this specimen's time point is: peripheral blood 12 weeks after first pembrolizumab dose. Mismatch repair deficiency in every enrolled patient was established by polymerase chain reaction or immunohistochemistry. TCR sequencing was carried out for a few patients who responded to pembrolizumab therapy. Pembrolizumab PD-1 blockade was prospectively tested in advanced mismatch repair-deficient cancers, regardless of tissue of origin, in the phase II trial. Serial peripheral blood T cell samples were collected before and at multiple times after starting PD-1 blockade. Blood sampling times were expressed in weeks after the first pembrolizumab dose. The method behind the library was the immunoSEQ multiplex PCR assay. The source is immuneACCESS, and TCRdb retained only in-frame sequences with V and J called. Part of the clones is not carried over; for the studies checked, unresolved V genes explain less than half of this, and the remainder is unexplained. This sample holds roughly 84,000 clones; over 70% were observed only once. Roughly 2.6% of the sample lies in the top ten.

CDR1 and CDR2, looked up from the germline V gene, are SGHDT and YYEEEE. From the cysteine through the phenylalanine, the CDR3 covers 12 amino acids. Kept here is only the CDR3 DNA, which spans 36 bases and is read in frame from base 1. V is cut by 7 bases and J by 5 bases, and the space between the germline ends is 12 bases. Here the sequenced sample was peripheral blood, taken 12 weeks after starting pembrolizumab. The V gene is TRBV5-6 and the J gene is TRBJ2-5, with no reliable assignment of the D segment. The receptor was isolated from an adult with mismatch repair-deficient cancer. The base sequence is TGTGCCAGCCTGACCGGGCTTGAGACCCAGTACTTC. This translates into CASLTGLETQYF. Reference TRBV5-6 and TRBJ2-5 genes cover what lies past the CDR3, so the full variable domain is DAGVTQSPTHLIKTRGQQVTLRCSPKSGHDTVSWYQQALGQGPQFIFQYYEEEERQRGNFPDRFSGHQFPNYSSELNVNALLLGDSALYLCASLTGLETQYFGPGTRLLVL.